This TCR beta chain appears in the sequencing data of a study of blood T cell repertoires in COVID-19. Study details: Samples came from the United States, Italy and Spain, spanning acute and convalescent COVID-19. Nucleic acid was either cDNA or gDNA, and it came from T cells, B-cell-depleted T cells, or PBMCs.

Authors' methods: For nucleated cells, counts were estimated from reference gene primer amplification. Data came from immunoSEQ multiplex PCR; TCRdb stores just in-frame clones and leaves some out. That table gives V, J and clone size, and the DNA gave D and trimming. The repertoire holds approximately 280,000 clones, with 70% to 90% as singletons. Germline assignment: CDR1 MNHNY and CDR2 SVGAGI (reference sequence). V lost 5 bases to trimming and J lost 1 base, with 10 bases between them. This CDR3 spans 14 amino acids. The sequenced material came from peripheral blood. This clonotype originated in a woman in her 70s with acute or convalescent COVID-19. This chain uses TRBV6-6 with TRBJ2-3; tentatively, D is TRBD2 (6 bases). The CDR3 reads CASSRGVRTDTQYF. The CDR3 nucleotides read TGTGCCAGCAGTCGCGGGGTTCGCACAGATACGCAGTATTTT.